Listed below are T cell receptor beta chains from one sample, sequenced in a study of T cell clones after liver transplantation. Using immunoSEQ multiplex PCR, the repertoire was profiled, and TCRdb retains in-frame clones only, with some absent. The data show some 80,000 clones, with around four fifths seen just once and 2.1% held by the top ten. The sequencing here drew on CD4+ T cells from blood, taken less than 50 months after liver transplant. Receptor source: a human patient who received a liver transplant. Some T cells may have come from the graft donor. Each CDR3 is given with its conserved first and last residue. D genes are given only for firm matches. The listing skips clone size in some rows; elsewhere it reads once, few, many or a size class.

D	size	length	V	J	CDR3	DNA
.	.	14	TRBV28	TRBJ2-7	CASTDTQGRYEQYF	TGTGCCAGCACCGACACCCAGGGGAGGTACGAGCAGTACTTC
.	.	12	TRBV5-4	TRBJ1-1	CAGGEMNTEAFF	TGTGCAGGGGGGGAGATGAACACTGAAGCTTTCTTT
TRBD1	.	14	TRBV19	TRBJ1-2	CASTSGTGRYGYTF	TGTGCCAGTACCTCCGGGACAGGGCGTTATGGCTACACCTTC
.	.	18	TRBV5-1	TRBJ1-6	CASSRSYRETTYNSPLHF	TGCGCCAGCAGCCGATCCTACAGGGAGACAACCTATAATTCACCCCTCCACTTT
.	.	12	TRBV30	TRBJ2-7	CAWSQIVYEQYF	TGTGCCTGGAGTCAAATCGTCTACGAGCAGTACTTC
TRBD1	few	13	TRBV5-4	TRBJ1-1	CASSLQGTTEAFF	TGTGCCAGCAGCTTACAGGGGACCACTGAAGCTTTCTTT
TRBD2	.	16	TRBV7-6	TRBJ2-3	CASSLRTSGIRDTQYF	TGTGCCAGCAGCTTAAGGACTAGCGGAATTCGAGATACGCAGTATTTT
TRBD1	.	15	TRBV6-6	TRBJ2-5	CASRSSGTGVETQYF	TGTGCCAGCAGGTCGAGTGGGACAGGGGTGGAGACCCAGTACTTC
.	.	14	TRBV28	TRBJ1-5	CASSLSRAAGSQHF	TGTGCCAGCAGTTTATCTCGGGCCGCTGGTTCACAGCATTTT
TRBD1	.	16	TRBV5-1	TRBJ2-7	CASSLTSTGGQGEQYF	TGCGCCAGCAGCCTAACTTCTACAGGGGGCCAGGGCGAGCAGTACTTC
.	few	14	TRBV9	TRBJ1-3	CASSVTGSGNTIYF	TGTGCCAGCAGCGTGACAGGTTCTGGAAACACCATATATTTT
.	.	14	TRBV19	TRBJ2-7	CASSTSTGTGEQYF	TGTGCCAGTAGTACCTCGACGGGCACGGGCGAGCAGTACTTC
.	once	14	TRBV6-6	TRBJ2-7	CASSYKGSPFGRYF	TGTGCCAGCAGTTACAAAGGGTCCCCATTCGGGCGGTACTTC
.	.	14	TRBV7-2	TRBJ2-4	CASSLGPGKGGQYF	TGTGCCAGCAGCTTAGGCCCGGGGAAGGGAGGTCAGTACTTC
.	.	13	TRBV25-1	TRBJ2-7	CASSDGGRYEQYF	TGTGCCAGCAGTGACGGCGGCAGATACGAGCAGTACTTC
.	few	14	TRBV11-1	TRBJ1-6	CASSNGWDNSPLHF	TGTGCCAGCAGCAACGGATGGGATAATTCACCCCTCCACTTT
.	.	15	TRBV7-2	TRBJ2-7	CASSFGLRGSYEQYF	TGTGCCAGCAGCTTCGGACTACGCGGGTCTTACGAGCAGTACTTC
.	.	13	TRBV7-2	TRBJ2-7	CASSLAYRDSPYF	TGTGCCAGCAGCTTAGCCTACAGGGATAGTCCGTACTTC
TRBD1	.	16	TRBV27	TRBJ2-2	CASRVSGTENTGELFF	TGTGCCAGCAGGGTCTCCGGGACAGAGAACACCGGGGAGCTGTTTTTT
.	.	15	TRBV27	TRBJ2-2	CASSFRLGTAGELFF	TGTGCCAGCAGTTTTAGATTAGGCACGGCCGGGGAGCTGTTTTTT
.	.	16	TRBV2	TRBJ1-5	CASSDWPRGSNQPQHF	TGTGCCAGCAGTGATTGGCCCCGAGGGAGCAATCAGCCCCAGCATTTT
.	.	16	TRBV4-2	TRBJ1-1	CASSREAGVGDTEAFF	TGTGCCAGCAGCCGAGAGGCAGGGGTGGGGGACACTGAAGCTTTCTTT
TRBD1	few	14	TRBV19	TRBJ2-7	CASSSAGTGLEQYF	TGTGCCAGTAGTAGCGCCGGGACAGGGTTGGAGCAGTACTTC
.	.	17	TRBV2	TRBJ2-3	CASSDSLLTAWTDTQYF	TGTGCCAGCAGTGACAGCCTCCTCACAGCATGGACAGATACGCAGTATTTT
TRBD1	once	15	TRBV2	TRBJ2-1	CASSEGQGGNNEQFF	TGTGCCAGCAGTGAGGGACAGGGGGGCAACAATGAGCAGTTCTTC
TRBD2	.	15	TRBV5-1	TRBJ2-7	CASSLVVAGEYEQYF	TGCGCCAGCAGCTTGGTTGTAGCGGGGGAGTACGAGCAGTACTTC
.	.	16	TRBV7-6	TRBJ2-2	CASSVGQGSNTGELFF	TGTGCCAGCAGCGTGGGGCAGGGGTCGAACACCGGGGAGCTGTTTTTT
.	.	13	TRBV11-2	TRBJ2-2	CASSLGRTGELFF	TGTGCCAGCAGCTTAGGTCGTACCGGGGAGCTGTTTTTT
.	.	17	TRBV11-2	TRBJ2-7	CASSLDIIADRSYEQYF	TGTGCCAGCAGCTTAGATATTATAGCGGACAGATCCTACGAGCAGTACTTC
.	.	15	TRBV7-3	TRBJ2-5	CASSLGVRGKETQYF	TGTGCCAGCAGCCTAGGGGTTAGGGGGAAAGAGACCCAGTACTTC
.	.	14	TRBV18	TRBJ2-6	CASSVKDGANVLTF	TGTGCCAGCTCCGTTAAGGATGGGGCCAACGTCCTGACTTTC
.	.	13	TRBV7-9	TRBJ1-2	CASRKEQGHGYTF	TGTGCCAGCCGTAAAGAACAGGGTCATGGCTACACCTTC
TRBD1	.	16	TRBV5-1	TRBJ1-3	CASSSGTADAGNTIYF	TGCGCCAGCAGCTCCGGGACAGCCGACGCCGGAAACACCATATATTTT
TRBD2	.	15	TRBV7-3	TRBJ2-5	CASSPSGTSLETQYF	TGTGCCAGCAGCCCTAGTGGGACTAGCCTAGAGACCCAGTACTTC
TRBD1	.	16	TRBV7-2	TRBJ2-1	CASSLALNRGYNEQFF	TGTGCCAGCAGCTTAGCCCTCAACAGGGGATACAATGAGCAGTTCTTC
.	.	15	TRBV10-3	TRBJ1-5	CAISESRGGNQPQHF	TGTGCCATCAGTGAATCGAGGGGAGGCAATCAGCCCCAGCATTTT
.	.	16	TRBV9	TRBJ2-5	CASSSHSGADGETQYF	TGTGCCAGCAGCTCACATAGCGGAGCCGACGGGGAGACCCAGTACTTC
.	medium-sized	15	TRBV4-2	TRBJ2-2	CASSPRAWDTGELFF	TGTGCCAGCAGCCCCCGGGCCTGGGACACCGGGGAGCTGTTTTTT
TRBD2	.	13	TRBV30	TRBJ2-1	CAWSGQRDGEQFF	TGTGCCTGGAGTGGCCAGCGGGATGGAGAGCAGTTCTTC
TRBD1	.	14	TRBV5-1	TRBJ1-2	CASSTQGERGGYTF	TGCGCCAGCAGCACACAGGGGGAGAGAGGTGGCTACACCTTC
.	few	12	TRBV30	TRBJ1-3	CAWSVIQNTIYF	TGTGCCTGGAGTGTAATTCAAAACACCATATATTTT
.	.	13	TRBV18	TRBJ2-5	CASTRQGQETQYF	TGTGCCAGCACAAGGCAGGGGCAAGAGACCCAGTACTTC
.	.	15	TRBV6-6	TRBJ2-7	CASSYYEGTNYEQYF	TGTGCCAGCAGTTACTACGAGGGTACGAATTACGAGCAGTACTTC
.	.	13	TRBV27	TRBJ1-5	CASSKRGAGPQHF	TGTGCCAGCAGCAAGAGAGGCGCGGGGCCCCAGCATTTT
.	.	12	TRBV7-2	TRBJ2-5	CASSLGRETQYF	TGTGCCAGCAGCCTCGGGCGAGAGACCCAGTACTTC